These T cell receptor beta chains were read from a single sample in a study of patients and donors after allogeneic stem cell transplantation. TCRdb reprocessed the RT-PCR reads via MiXCR and lists one record per CDR3 protein. The sample includes 800,000 to 1,000,000 distinct CDR3 sequences, approximately 18% of them seen just once. The source material was blood, either unsorted or a sorted T cell fraction (not recorded which). The receptors come from a human donor who was either an allogeneic HSCT recipient or a stem cell or donor lymphocyte infusion donor (not recorded which). It is not recorded whose cells these are; they may come from a transplant donor. Both conserved end residues are part of each CDR3. Each record gives: D gene, V gene, clone size, J gene, CDR3 protein, CDR3 DNA. D genes are given only for firm matches. Only some rows state a clone size, as once, few, many or a class for expanded clones.

d_call: TRBD2
v_call: TRBV25-1
clone_size: few
j_call: TRBJ2-1
cdr3_aa: CASSEAGLAVLNEQFF
cdr3_nt: TGTGCCAGCAGTGAAGCGGGGCTAGCGGTCCTCAATGAGCAGTTCTTC

d_call: TRBD2
v_call: TRBV5-1
clone_size: .
j_call: TRBJ2-1
cdr3_aa: CASSHGTSIYEQFF
cdr3_nt: TGCGCCAGCAGCCACGGGACTAGCATTTATGAGCAGTTCTTC

d_call: .
v_call: TRBV12-3/TRBV12-4
clone_size: few
j_call: TRBJ2-1
cdr3_aa: CASSYSGVGEQFF
cdr3_nt: TGTGCCAGCTCCTATTCAGGGGTAGGCGAGCAGTTCTTC

d_call: .
v_call: TRBV25-1
clone_size: few
j_call: TRBJ2-3
cdr3_aa: CASSDPWTDTQYF
cdr3_nt: TGTGCCAGCAGTGACCCCTGGACAGATACGCAGTATTTT

d_call: .
v_call: TRBV9
clone_size: few
j_call: TRBJ1-2
cdr3_aa: CASSVGSGANGGYGYTF
cdr3_nt: TGTGCCAGCAGCGTGGGATCAGGGGCCAACGGGGGCTATGGCTACACCTTC

d_call: .
v_call: TRBV27
clone_size: few
j_call: TRBJ2-6
cdr3_aa: CASRARHSGANVLTF
cdr3_nt: TGTGCCAGCAGAGCTCGGCACTCTGGGGCCAACGTCCTGACTTTC

d_call: .
v_call: TRBV24-1
clone_size: few
j_call: TRBJ2-7
cdr3_aa: CATSGPPGHPSEQYF
cdr3_nt: TGTGCCACCAGTGGACCCCCGGGACACCCTAGTGAGCAGTACTTC

d_call: .
v_call: TRBV15
clone_size: .
j_call: TRBJ2-5
cdr3_aa: CATSRDTAGIETQYF
cdr3_nt: TGTGCCACCAGCAGAGATACCGCAGGGATAGAGACCCAGTACTTC

d_call: .
v_call: TRBV12-3/TRBV12-4
clone_size: few
j_call: TRBJ2-1
cdr3_aa: CASSLAGSGNEQFF
cdr3_nt: TGTGCCAGCAGTTTGGCAGGGAGCGGCAATGAGCAGTTCTTC

d_call: .
v_call: TRBV2
clone_size: .
j_call: TRBJ2-7
cdr3_aa: CASSGHPRKQYF
cdr3_nt: TGTGCCAGCAGCGGACATCCGAGGAAGCAGTACTTC

d_call: TRBD2
v_call: TRBV5-1
clone_size: .
j_call: TRBJ2-1
cdr3_aa: CASSLALLGGGVYNEQFF
cdr3_nt: TGCGCCAGCAGCTTGGCCCTCCTCGGGGGAGGGGTCTACAATGAGCAGTTCTTC

d_call: .
v_call: TRBV20-1
clone_size: .
j_call: TRBJ2-7
cdr3_aa: CSAKYPDTLLEQYF
cdr3_nt: TGCAGTGCTAAGTATCCGGACACTTTATTGGAGCAGTACTTC

d_call: TRBD2
v_call: TRBV5-1
clone_size: few
j_call: TRBJ2-5
cdr3_aa: CASSSGSTSGQETQYF
cdr3_nt: TGCGCCAGCAGCTCCGGTTCAACTAGCGGACAAGAGACCCAGTACTTC

d_call: .
v_call: TRBV10-3
clone_size: .
j_call: TRBJ1-5
cdr3_aa: CAISESAVQPQHF
cdr3_nt: TGTGCCATCAGTGAGTCTGCGGTCCAGCCCCAGCATTTT

d_call: .
v_call: TRBV6-2/TRBV6-3
clone_size: .
j_call: TRBJ1-2
cdr3_aa: CASSYPGGASYGYTF
cdr3_nt: TGTGCCAGCAGCTACCCGGGGGGGGCCTCATATGGCTACACCTTC

d_call: .
v_call: TRBV7-3
clone_size: .
j_call: TRBJ1-1
cdr3_aa: CASSSDSIGTEAFF
cdr3_nt: TGTGCCAGCAGCTCTGACAGTATAGGCACTGAAGCTTTCTTT

d_call: TRBD1
v_call: TRBV11-3
clone_size: once
j_call: TRBJ2-5
cdr3_aa: CASSARTGRGETQYF
cdr3_nt: TGTGCCAGCAGCGCCCGGACAGGGAGAGGGGAGACCCAGTACTTC

d_call: TRBD2
v_call: TRBV12-3/TRBV12-4
clone_size: few
j_call: TRBJ2-5
cdr3_aa: CASIQTAGAETQYF
cdr3_nt: TGTGCCAGCATCCAAACGGCGGGAGCAGAGACCCAGTACTTC

d_call: .
v_call: TRBV6-4
clone_size: few
j_call: TRBJ2-5
cdr3_aa: CATVLGEDQETQYF
cdr3_nt: TGTGCCACCGTCTTGGGGGAGGATCAAGAGACCCAGTACTTC

d_call: .
v_call: TRBV12-3/TRBV12-4
clone_size: many
j_call: TRBJ1-1
cdr3_aa: CASSRGPEAFF
cdr3_nt: TGTGCCAGCAGTAGAGGACCTGAAGCTTTCTTT

d_call: .
v_call: TRBV7-2
clone_size: few
j_call: TRBJ2-2
cdr3_aa: CASSNRNTGELFF
cdr3_nt: TGTGCCAGCAGCAACCGTAACACCGGGGAGCTGTTTTTT

d_call: TRBD1
v_call: TRBV6-5
clone_size: .
j_call: TRBJ2-7
cdr3_aa: CASSYSGTDLPYEQYF
cdr3_nt: TGTGCCAGCAGTTACTCGGGGACAGACCTTCCCTACGAGCAGTACTTC

d_call: TRBD1
v_call: TRBV9
clone_size: few
j_call: TRBJ1-1
cdr3_aa: CASSVAGTGDTEAFF
cdr3_nt: TGTGCCAGCAGCGTAGCTGGGACAGGGGACACTGAAGCTTTCTTT

d_call: .
v_call: TRBV27
clone_size: few
j_call: TRBJ2-3
cdr3_aa: CASSFFPGVYTDTQYF
cdr3_nt: TGTGCCAGCAGTTTCTTCCCAGGGGTCTACACAGATACGCAGTATTTT

d_call: TRBD1
v_call: TRBV6-5
clone_size: few
j_call: TRBJ2-7
cdr3_aa: CASSYDRGPEQYF
cdr3_nt: TGTGCCAGCAGTTACGACAGGGGTCCCGAGCAGTACTTC

d_call: TRBD1
v_call: TRBV3-1
clone_size: .
j_call: TRBJ1-2
cdr3_aa: CASSQERKGASGYTF
cdr3_nt: TGTGCCAGCAGCCAAGAACGAAAGGGGGCTTCTGGCTACACCTTC

d_call: TRBD2
v_call: TRBV7-4
clone_size: .
j_call: TRBJ2-1
cdr3_aa: CASSLITSGGYNEQFF
cdr3_nt: TGTGCCAGCAGCTTAATCACTAGCGGGGGGTACAATGAGCAGTTCTTC

d_call: TRBD2
v_call: TRBV6-6
clone_size: .
j_call: TRBJ2-7
cdr3_aa: CASRSSSGTEQYF
cdr3_nt: TGTGCCAGCAGGAGCAGTAGCGGGACCGAGCAGTACTTC

d_call: TRBD1
v_call: TRBV7-9
clone_size: few
j_call: TRBJ1-2
cdr3_aa: CASSLVGQGHGYTF
cdr3_nt: TGTGCCAGCAGCTTAGTGGGACAGGGTCATGGCTACACCTTC

d_call: .
v_call: TRBV7-6
clone_size: .
j_call: TRBJ1-3
cdr3_aa: CASSAAEGVAGNTIYF
cdr3_nt: TGTGCCAGCAGCGCGGCTGAGGGGGTGGCTGGAAACACCATATATTTT

d_call: TRBD1
v_call: TRBV29-1
clone_size: .
j_call: TRBJ1-1
cdr3_aa: CSVKQGAKAFF
cdr3_nt: TGCAGCGTGAAACAGGGGGCAAAAGCTTTCTTT

d_call: TRBD1
v_call: TRBV4-1
clone_size: few
j_call: TRBJ2-7
cdr3_aa: CASSSPGTGNYEQYF
cdr3_nt: TGCGCCAGCAGCTCCCCCGGGACAGGTAACTACGAGCAGTACTTC

d_call: .
v_call: TRBV5-1
clone_size: .
j_call: TRBJ2-3
cdr3_aa: CASSSETPTLTDTQYF
cdr3_nt: TGCGCCAGCAGCTCCGAAACTCCGACCCTAACAGATACGCAGTATTTT

d_call: .
v_call: TRBV2
clone_size: .
j_call: TRBJ1-1
cdr3_aa: CASSYRKDTEAFF
cdr3_nt: TGTGCCAGCAGTTACAGGAAGGACACTGAAGCTTTCTTT

d_call: .
v_call: TRBV30
clone_size: .
j_call: TRBJ2-1
cdr3_aa: CAWSVYNEQFF
cdr3_nt: TGTGCCTGGAGTGTTTACAATGAGCAGTTCTTC

d_call: .
v_call: TRBV5-5
clone_size: few
j_call: TRBJ1-2
cdr3_aa: CASSPQPASGAGGYTF
cdr3_nt: TGTGCCAGCAGCCCCCAACCCGCCTCAGGGGCAGGAGGCTACACCTTC

d_call: TRBD1
v_call: TRBV5-1
clone_size: many
j_call: TRBJ1-1
cdr3_aa: CASSWGQMNTEAFF
cdr3_nt: TGTGCCAGCAGCTGGGGACAGATGAACACTGAAGCTTTCTTT

d_call: .
v_call: TRBV3-1
clone_size: .
j_call: TRBJ2-5
cdr3_aa: CASSTDWGVDETQYF
cdr3_nt: TGTGCCAGCAGCACCGACTGGGGAGTGGATGAGACCCAGTACTTC

d_call: .
v_call: TRBV7-2
clone_size: .
j_call: TRBJ1-1
cdr3_aa: CASSSGWDTEAFF
cdr3_nt: TGTGCCAGCAGCTCAGGGTGGGACACTGAAGCTTTCTTT

d_call: .
v_call: TRBV18
clone_size: .
j_call: TRBJ2-3
cdr3_aa: CASSPVRGTSTDTQYF
cdr3_nt: TGTGCCAGCTCACCAGTGCGCGGGACTAGCACAGATACGCAGTATTTT

d_call: TRBD2
v_call: TRBV27
clone_size: once
j_call: TRBJ2-7
cdr3_aa: CASSFVLAGGSYEQYF
cdr3_nt: TGTGCCAGCAGTTTCGTACTAGCGGGGGGTTCCTACGAGCAGTACTTC